These T cell receptor beta chains were read from a single sample in a study of technical replicates of blood from a few donors. Some clones are missing from TCRdb's copy, which holds only in-frame ones; the method was immunoSEQ multiplex PCR. The repertoire holds roughly 80,000 clones, 89% seen once, with 0.41% in the top ten. The sequencing input was T cells isolated from PBMCs. These receptors originate from a human donor in good health. The CDR3 runs from the conserved cysteine through the conserved F or W. A D gene is named only where the DNA matches it firmly. Clone size is stated in some rows and not others, as once, few, many or a class when expanded.

CDR3	DNA	D	V	J	size
CASSSTAYEQYF	TGCGCCAGCAGCTCTACAGCCTACGAGCAGTACTTC	.	TRBV5-1	TRBJ2-7	.
CASSQDGEKLFF	TGTGCCAGCAGTCAAGACGGGGAAAAACTGTTTTTT	.	TRBV9	TRBJ1-4	few
CASSSLGQVNEQFF	TGTGCCAGCAGCTCACTTGGACAGGTAAATGAGCAGTTCTTC	TRBD1	TRBV7-9	TRBJ2-1	.
CASSQDFLETQYF	TGCGCCAGCAGCCAAGATTTCCTAGAGACCCAGTACTTC	.	TRBV4-3	TRBJ2-5	.
CASSPAGVGEQYF	TGTGCCAGCAGTCCAGCCGGGGTCGGCGAGCAGTACTTC	.	TRBV7-2	TRBJ2-7	.
CASSTTGGGNEQYF	TGTGCCAGTAGCACGACAGGGGGTGGCAACGAGCAGTACTTC	TRBD1	TRBV19	TRBJ2-7	.
CASSFRTGGTNEQFF	TGTGCCAGCAGTTTTAGGACAGGGGGCACGAATGAGCAGTTCTTC	TRBD1	TRBV27	TRBJ2-1	.
CASSTGTGFTYNEQFF	TGTGCCAGCAGTACCGGGACAGGGTTTACCTACAATGAGCAGTTCTTC	TRBD1	TRBV6-4	TRBJ2-1	.
CASSPTGGTEAFF	TGTGCCAGCAGCCCAACAGGGGGCACTGAAGCTTTCTTT	TRBD1	TRBV7-3	TRBJ1-1	.
CASSAYSGTGRDEQFF	TGTGCCAGCAGCGCCTACTCCGGGACAGGGAGGGATGAGCAGTTCTTC	TRBD1	TRBV9	TRBJ2-1	.
CASSQDGRAGETQYF	TGTGCCAGCAGCCAAGACGGCAGGGCCGGGGAGACCCAGTACTTC	.	TRBV14	TRBJ2-5	few
CASSPELAGVMDTQYF	TGTGCCAGCAGCCCCGAACTAGCGGGAGTGATGGATACGCAGTATTTT	TRBD2	TRBV7-8	TRBJ2-3	.
CAIKNLAGTDTQYF	TGTGCCATCAAGAATCTAGCGGGAACAGATACGCAGTATTTT	TRBD2	TRBV10-3	TRBJ2-3	once
CSVAGQRQETQYF	TGCAGCGTCGCAGGACAGAGGCAAGAGACCCAGTACTTC	.	TRBV29-1	TRBJ2-5	.
CACGSYEQYF	TGTGCCTGCGGGAGTTACGAGCAGTACTTC	.	TRBV30	TRBJ2-7	few
CASSRPWREGTKNIQYF	TGCGCCAGCAGCCGACCTTGGCGGGAGGGGACCAAAAACATTCAGTACTTC	TRBD2	TRBV4-1	TRBJ2-4	.
CASSLLGTSGSYEQYF	TGTGCCAGCAGTTTATTGGGGACTAGCGGCTCCTACGAGCAGTACTTC	TRBD2	TRBV27	TRBJ2-7	.
CASSFRNTGELFF	TGTGCCAGCAGCTTTAGAAACACCGGGGAGCTGTTTTTT	.	TRBV7-2	TRBJ2-2	.
CASSFRGLEDTQYF	TGCGCCAGCAGCTTTAGGGGGCTTGAAGATACGCAGTATTTT	TRBD1	TRBV5-1	TRBJ2-3	once
CASSLTGRYGYTF	TGTGCCAGCAGCTTGACCGGGAGGTACGGCTACACCTTC	.	TRBV5-6	TRBJ1-2	.
CASSVAPSIAGSSYNEQFF	TGTGCCAGCAGCGTAGCCCCTTCGATAGCGGGGAGCTCCTACAATGAGCAGTTCTTC	TRBD2	TRBV9	TRBJ2-1	once
CASSEALDRVSYNEQFF	TGTGCCAGCAGCGAGGCCCTCGACAGGGTCTCCTACAATGAGCAGTTCTTC	TRBD1	TRBV9	TRBJ2-1	once
CASSLSPHGANEKLFF	TGCGCCAGCAGCTTGTCACCTCACGGGGCTAATGAAAAACTGTTTTTT	.	TRBV5-1	TRBJ1-4	once
CASSGPVNTEAFF	TGTGCCAGCAGTGGGCCAGTGAACACTGAAGCTTTCTTT	.	TRBV2	TRBJ1-1	.
CASSLVVPKDTQYF	TGTGCCAGCAGTTTAGTAGTACCCAAAGATACGCAGTATTTT	.	TRBV27	TRBJ2-3	.
CAITGTPQETQYF	TGTGCCATCACCGGGACTCCCCAAGAGACCCAGTACTTC	.	TRBV10-3	TRBJ2-5	.
CASSVTGFLETQYF	TGTGCCAGCTCCGTCACGGGGTTTCTGGAGACCCAGTACTTC	.	TRBV2	TRBJ2-5	.
CSATGIDGYTF	TGCAGTGCTACAGGGATCGATGGCTACACCTTC	.	TRBV20-1	TRBJ1-2	once
CATLKREGYTGELFF	TGTGCCACCCTGAAGCGGGAGGGCTACACCGGGGAGCTGTTTTTT	TRBD2	TRBV28	TRBJ2-2	.
CASSLESGRTVEQFF	TGTGCCAGCAGCTTAGAGAGCGGGAGGACGGTTGAGCAGTTCTTC	TRBD2	TRBV7-9	TRBJ2-1	.
CARSFGSYEQYF	TGTGCCAGAAGCTTCGGGTCCTACGAGCAGTACTTC	.	TRBV5-3	TRBJ2-7	.
CASSLEGVDAFF	TGTGCCAGCAGCTTAGAGGGGGTCGACGCTTTCTTT	.	TRBV7-9	TRBJ1-1	.
CSVEGARDTQYF	TGCAGCGTCGAGGGTGCTCGAGATACGCAGTATTTT	.	TRBV29-1	TRBJ2-3	.
CASSFGGTNTEAFF	TGTGCCAGCAGTTTTGGAGGAACGAACACTGAAGCTTTCTTT	.	TRBV27	TRBJ1-1	.
CASSESTDTQYF	TGTGCCAGCAGCGAGAGCACAGATACGCAGTATTTT	.	TRBV7-9	TRBJ2-3	.
CASSSGVSSYEQYF	TGTGCCAGCAGCTCGGGGGTTTCCTCCTACGAGCAGTACTTC	.	TRBV7-9	TRBJ2-7	once
CASSVDRTGAGNTIYF	TGTGCCAGCAGCGTAGATCGGACAGGGGCTGGAAACACCATATATTTT	TRBD1	TRBV9	TRBJ1-3	once
CASREAGNEQFF	TGTGCCAGCAGGGAAGCGGGCAATGAGCAGTTCTTC	.	TRBV5-4	TRBJ2-1	.
CAWSVFRVNTEAFF	TGTGCCTGGAGTGTATTCAGGGTGAACACTGAAGCTTTCTTT	.	TRBV30	TRBJ1-1	few
CASSLEGTSGRMQQFF	TGTGCCAGCAGCTTGGAAGGGACTAGCGGGAGGATGCAGCAGTTCTTC	TRBD2	TRBV7-3	TRBJ2-1	.
CASSLVRGQETQYF	TGTGCCAGCAGCTTAGTCCGCGGACAAGAGACCCAGTACTTC	.	TRBV7-6	TRBJ2-5	.